These T cell receptor beta chains were read from a single sample in a study of shared clonotypes between healthy human individuals. TCRdb's copy holds only in-frame clones and misses some; the assay was immunoSEQ multiplex PCR. This table holds roughly 770,000 clones, 96% found once. The sequenced sample was naive CD8+ T cells sorted from blood. Receptor source: a man under 40 in good health. Both conserved end residues are part of each CDR3. A D gene is named only where the DNA matches it firmly. Only some rows state a clone size, as once, few, many or a class for expanded clones.

clone size	D gene	J gene	V gene	CDR3 DNA	CDR3 protein
once	TRBD1	TRBJ2-7	TRBV5-4	TGTGCCAGCAGCTTGGGGTGGGGGACAGGCTACGAGCAGTACTTC	CASSLGWGTGYEQYF
-	-	TRBJ2-3	TRBV13	TGTGCCAGCAGGGACACTGGGGGGACAGATACGCAGTATTTT	CASRDTGGTDTQYF
-	-	TRBJ2-2	TRBV7-2	TGTGCCAGGGGGGAGGACCCGAACACCGGGGAGCTGTTTTTT	CARGEDPNTGELFF
-	-	TRBJ2-3	TRBV27	TGTGCCAGCAGTTTATCTAGCGGAGCAGGCGTTGATACGCAGTATTTT	CASSLSSGAGVDTQYF
-	-	TRBJ2-3	TRBV11-2	TGTGCCAGCAGCTTAGGAACTTCCGATACGCAGTATTTT	CASSLGTSDTQYF
-	-	TRBJ1-2	TRBV6-5	TGTGCCAGCAGTTATGGGCCAGACTATGGCTACACCTTC	CASSYGPDYGYTF
-	-	TRBJ2-5	TRBV4-1	TGCGCCAGCAGCCACATAGACGTCCAAGAGACCCAGTACTTC	CASSHIDVQETQYF
-	-	TRBJ2-7	TRBV14	TGTGCCAGCAGCGAAAGCGGATGGGTAGCCTACGAGCAGTACTTC	CASSESGWVAYEQYF
-	TRBD2	TRBJ2-1	TRBV6-1	TGTGCCAGCAGTGAACCGTATAGCGGGAGAGGATACAATGAGCAGTTCTTC	CASSEPYSGRGYNEQFF
-	-	TRBJ1-2	TRBV6-5	TGTGCCAGCAGTTACTCGATAGGCGGCCAGGGGTACGGCTACACCTTC	CASSYSIGGQGYGYTF
-	-	TRBJ2-1	TRBV13	TGTGCCAGCAGCTCCACTTACGGGAATACAGGTTCCTACAATGAGCAGTTCTTC	CASSSTYGNTGSYNEQFF
-	TRBD2	TRBJ2-7	TRBV27	TGTGCCAGCAGTCCGGGACTAGCTTTCCACGAGCAGTACTTC	CASSPGLAFHEQYF
-	-	TRBJ2-7	TRBV27	TGTGCCAGCAGTTTATCGGGGGAAAGTTCCTACGAGCAGTACTTC	CASSLSGESSYEQYF
-	TRBD1	TRBJ2-3	TRBV11-2	TGTGCCAGCAGCCACCACCGGGACAGGGATCCAGATACGCAGTATTTT	CASSHHRDRDPDTQYF
-	-	TRBJ2-1	TRBV28	TGTGCCACCCTTTCGTGGAGTACCTCCAATGAGCAGTTCTTC	CATLSWSTSNEQFF
-	-	TRBJ2-7	TRBV9	TGTGCCAGCAGCCAGACAGGTTTTGGAGAGCAGTACTTC	CASSQTGFGEQYF
-	-	TRBJ2-5	TRBV5-6	TGTGCCAGCAGCCCCACTAGGGTGGGGCAAGAGACCCAGTACTTC	CASSPTRVGQETQYF
-	TRBD2	TRBJ2-5	TRBV7-3	TGTGCCAGCAGCGCGGGACTAGCGCAAGAGACCCAGTACTTC	CASSAGLAQETQYF
-	TRBD1	TRBJ2-7	TRBV27	TGTGCCAGTAGGGACAGGGGGCGCTACGAGCAGTACTTC	CASRDRGRYEQYF
-	-	TRBJ2-7	TRBV7-6	TGTGCCAGCAGCACCCTCTACGAGCAGTACTTC	CASSTLYEQYF
-	TRBD1	TRBJ2-5	TRBV5-1	TGCGCCAGCAGCACTCAGGGGGCGGAGACCCAGTACTTC	CASSTQGAETQYF
-	TRBD2	TRBJ2-3	TRBV27	TGTGCCAGCAGTTCCCCGACTAGCGGGACTTTCACAGATACGCAGTATTTT	CASSSPTSGTFTDTQYF
-	-	TRBJ2-3	TRBV7-6	TGTGCCAGCAGCTTAATACCCACAGATACGCAGTATTTT	CASSLIPTDTQYF
-	TRBD1	TRBJ1-4	TRBV11-2	TGTGCCAGCAGCACTAGCGGGACAGGGGTACTGGGTAATGAAAAACTGTTTTTT	CASSTSGTGVLGNEKLFF
-	-	TRBJ1-5	TRBV7-9	TGTGCCAGCAGCTTAGACCCGCCGGGGCCCCAGCATTTT	CASSLDPPGPQHF
-	TRBD1	TRBJ1-5	TRBV28	TGTGCCAGCGGTCGGTTTAAGACAGGGGTGAGTACTAGCAATCAGCCCCAGCATTTT	CASGRFKTGVSTSNQPQHF
-	TRBD1	TRBJ2-3	TRBV29-1	TGCAGCGTTTCTATGGACAGGACAGATACGCAGTATTTT	CSVSMDRTDTQYF
-	TRBD1	TRBJ1-5	TRBV27	TGTGCCAGCAGTACAGGGGGCCAGCCCCAGCATTTT	CASSTGGQPQHF
-	TRBD1	TRBJ2-6	TRBV6-6	TGTGCCGTCCGGACAGGGGGCGCCCCTGGGGCCAACGTCCTGACTTTC	CAVRTGGAPGANVLTF
-	-	TRBJ2-2	TRBV27	TGTGCCAGCAGCCTCCTGGGGGACGGGGAGCTGTTTTTT	CASSLLGDGELFF
-	-	TRBJ1-4	TRBV7-9	TGTGCCAGCAGCTTTGGGCAGGGGCTCAATGAAAAACTGTTTTTT	CASSFGQGLNEKLFF
-	-	TRBJ1-2	TRBV27	TGTGCCAGCGGGAGGGGAGCAGGCGGTGCTGGCTACACCTTC	CASGRGAGGAGYTF
-	-	TRBJ2-3	TRBV27	TGTGCCAGCAGTTTCTCCCCATCAGGCAGCACAGATACGCAGTATTTT	CASSFSPSGSTDTQYF
once	-	TRBJ2-2	TRBV29-1	TGCAGCGTTGAGGCTCCGCCCGGGGAGCTGTTTTTT	CSVEAPPGELFF
-	-	TRBJ2-1	TRBV2	TGTGCCAGCAGGGGGTCTATCAATGAGCAGTTCTTC	CASRGSINEQFF
once	-	TRBJ2-3	TRBV7-9	TGTGCCAGCAGCTTTAAGGGCACAGATACGCAGTATTTT	CASSFKGTDTQYF
-	TRBD2	TRBJ2-2	TRBV7-9	TGTGCCAGCAGCACAGGGACTAGCGGGATCCTCACCGGGGAGCTGTTTTTT	CASSTGTSGILTGELFF
-	-	TRBJ2-7	TRBV28	TGTGCCAGCAGTTTACGGGACTACGAGCAGTACTTC	CASSLRDYEQYF
once	-	TRBJ1-2	TRBV13	TGTGCCAGCAGCTCGAATCAGGGAACCCATGGCTACACCTTC	CASSSNQGTHGYTF
-	-	TRBJ2-5	TRBV7-7	TGTGCCAGCAGCTTCGAGAACCAAGAGACCCAGTACTTC	CASSFENQETQYF
-	-	TRBJ1-1	TRBV4-3	TGCGCCAGCAGCCAAGATCGGAGCGAAAATAGGGCTGAAGCTTTCTTT	CASSQDRSENRAEAFF